Listed here are 19 T cell receptor beta chains from one sample, sequenced in a study of T cells in Graves' hyperthyroidism and ophthalmopathy. TCR beta CDR3 regions were amplified from RNA transcripts. First-round RT-PCR targeting the TCR CDR3 was performed with the HTBI primer set. TCRdb re-called the multiplex PCR reads through MiXCR, storing one row per CDR3 protein. This sample has 250,000 or so distinct CDR3 sequences, with roughly 17% found just once. Input material: blood. The receptors were gathered from a woman between 18 and 30 years old with Graves' ophthalmopathy.

Ten or more counts support this clonotype. CDR3 protein: CSAFKTGPLYEQYF. The CDR3 DNA is TGCAGTGCTTTTAAAACGGGACCTCTCTACGAGCAGTACTTC. The rearrangement links TRBV20-1 to TRBJ2-7; D possibly uses TRBD1 or TRBD2 (5 bases each). Germline V gene sequence: CDR1 DFQATT, CDR2 SNEGSKA (reference sequence). CDR3 size: 14 residues. Trimming shortened V by 5 bases and J by 3 bases, and 17 bases separated the two germline ends.

The sample holds a few counts of this clonotype. This CDR3 reads CASSLGFGTGNVNYGYTF. The CDR3 coding sequence is TGTGCCAGCAGCTTAGGTTTTGGGACAGGGAACGTAAACTATGGCTACACCTTC. The chain joins TRBV7-9 to TRBJ1-2, with 9 bases lining up with TRBD1. The junction had 11 bases not matched to a gene; V was cut back by 1 base and J by 2 bases. Germline lookup yields CDR1 SEHNR and CDR2 FQNEAQ (reference sequence). CDR3 length: 18 amino acids.

This clonotype was seen ten or more times. The chain couples TRBV2 to TRBJ1-1; the D is unclear. The V end lost 3 bases, the J end lost 0 bases, and 8 bases lay between the germline ends. Germline V lookup: CDR1 SNHLY, CDR2 FYNNEI. The length of the CDR3 is 14 residues. The DNA of the CDR3 is TGTGCCAGCAGTGAGGAGATATTGAACACTGAAGCTTTCTTT. Translation gives CASSEEILNTEAFF.

This clonotype was seen ten or more times. This chain joins TRBV7-2 and TRBJ1-4; D unclear. CDR1 SGHTA and CDR2 FQGNSA come from the germline V gene. The CDR3 consists of 13 residues. V was trimmed by 8 bases and J by 8 bases, leaving 15 bases between them. In nucleotides, the CDR3 is TGTGCCAGCTCCAGTCCCTTAACCGAAAAACTGTTTTTT. It codes for CASSSPLTEKLFF.

This clonotype appeared many times. This chain connects TRBV15 to TRBJ2-1, with 8 bases identical to TRBD2. The germline CDR1 and CDR2 sequences are LNHNV and YYDKDF (reference sequence). This CDR3 is built from 13 residues. V lost 9 bases to trimming and J lost 10 bases; unmatched junction nucleotides: 11. In DNA form, the CDR3 reads TGTGCCACGACAACCGGGAGGGCCCGGGAGCAGTTCTTC. Translated, it gives CATTTGRAREQFF.

Many counts were recorded for this clonotype. This chain's CDR3 is CASSVGSGGAVSDTQYF. The CDR3 DNA sequence: TGTGCCAGCAGCGTAGGTAGCGGGGGGGCCGTGTCAGATACGCAGTATTTT. The V gene is TRBV9, the J gene TRBJ2-3; TRBD2 agrees at 11 bases. The germline V gene encodes CDR1 SGDLS and CDR2 YYNGEE. The ends lost 0 bases at V and 4 bases at J; junction bases unmatched: 7. The CDR3 contains 17 residues.

In its sample, this clonotype was seen many times. V is TRBV30 and J is TRBJ2-1, with unresolved D. Germline V gene lookup returns CDR1 GTSNPN and CDR2 SVGIG (reference sequence). The CDR3 is made up of 15 amino acids. Trimming pared 3 bases from V and 6 bases from J, leaving 18 bases between. CDR3: CAWSPRTTISNEQFF. CDR3 sequence (DNA): TGTGCCTGGAGCCCCCGGACGACCATTTCCAATGAGCAGTTCTTC.

This clonotype was recorded at least ten times. The J gene is TRBJ2-1, the V gene TRBV11-3, with D uncertain. V was cut by 1 base and J by 5 bases, with 9 bases left in between. The CDR3 has 14 residues. The germline gives CDR1 SGHNT, CDR2 YENEEA. The CDR3 protein is CASSLGRSDNEQFF. DNA of the CDR3: TGTGCCAGCAGCTTAGGCCGGAGCGACAATGAGCAGTTCTTC.

This clonotype has ten or more counts. V usage is TRBV7-9 and J usage is TRBJ1-1; D possibly corresponds to TRBD1 (5 bases). CDR3 length equals 13 residues. The V gene's germline CDR1 is SEHNR and CDR2 FQNEAQ (reference sequence). Trimming pared 5 bases from V and 3 bases from J, leaving 10 bases between. The CDR3 protein is CASSRDRDTEAFF. CDR3 in DNA: TGTGCCAGCAGCCGTGACAGAGACACTGAAGCTTTCTTT.

This clonotype appeared many times. The rearrangement joins TRBV9 to TRBJ2-1, with D perhaps TRBD2 (6 bases). Germline V lookup: CDR1 SGDLS, CDR2 YYNGEE. The V end lost 0 bases, the J end lost 7 bases, and 14 bases lay between the germline ends. The CDR3 covers 15 residues. CDR3: CASSVVGGGLNEQFF. The CDR3 bases are TGTGCCAGCAGCGTAGTCGGGGGAGGTTTAAATGAGCAGTTCTTC. Looking up the rest from reference TRBV9 and TRBJ2-1 gives the full variable domain: DSGVTQTPKHLITATGQRVTLRCSPRSGDLSVYWYQQSLDQGLQFLIQYYNGEERAKGNILERFSAQQFPDLHSELNLSSLELGDSALYFCASSVVGGGLNEQFFGPGTRLTVL.

Many counts were recorded for this clonotype. This chain uses TRBV2 with TRBJ2-3; D remains ambiguous. Per germline, CDR1 SNHLY and CDR2 FYNNEI. V was clipped by 1 base and J by 2 bases, with 10 bases between them. The CDR3 covers 15 residues. The CDR3 DNA reads TGTGCCAGCAGTGAAGAAATCGACACCACAGATACGCAGTATTTT. Protein product: CASSEEIDTTDTQYF.

On this clonotype itself: With a much larger clone just one base away, this may be a read error. The chain carries TRBV6-2 or TRBV6-3 and TRBJ2-1, with no clear D. This CDR3 is built from 11 residues. Germline CDR1 and CDR2: MNHEY and SVGEGT. This chain's CDR3 is CACRGYNERFF. The CDR3 coding sequence is TGTGCCTGTCGTGGCTACAATGAGCGGTTCTTC.

This clonotype has at least ten counts. The genes are TRBV20-1 and TRBJ2-1; 10 bases map to TRBD1. The J segment lost 0 bases and the V segment lost 1 base, leaving 15 bases of the junction unmatched. There are 20 residues in the CDR3. Germline values: CDR1 DFQATT, CDR2 SNEGSKA (reference sequence). The DNA for the CDR3 is TGCAGTGCTAGAGTAGGGATGGGACAGGGGAGATCGAGCTCCTACAATGAGCAGTTCTTC. Translated, it gives CSARVGMGQGRSSSYNEQFF.

This clonotype was detected many times. This chain joins TRBV6-5 and TRBJ1-6; D is ambiguous. The V end lost 2 bases, the J end lost 9 bases, and 14 bases lay between the germline ends. The V gene's germline CDR1 is MNHEY and CDR2 SVGAGI. The CDR3 is 15 residues long. The CDR3 DNA reads as TGTGCCAGCAGTTACGACGCAGGCACGAGTTCACCCCTCCACTTT. This translates into CASSYDAGTSSPLHF.

The V and J genes are TRBV7-9 and TRBJ1-2, with 7 bases aligning to TRBD1. CDR3 length equals 15 residues. Germline lookup yields CDR1 SEHNR and CDR2 FQNEAQ (reference sequence). The trim removed 5 bases at V and 4 bases at J, leaving 10 bases unmatched. The CDR3 region is CASSQAGGQTYGYTF. CDR3 nucleotide sequence: TGTGCCAGCAGCCAGGCAGGGGGGCAGACCTATGGCTACACCTTC.

The sample holds many counts of this clonotype. This chain links TRBV2 with TRBJ2-3; unclear D gene. With 3 bases removed from V and 8 bases from J, the gap between germline ends came to 6 bases. The CDR3 extends over 11 amino acids. CDR1 and CDR2 (germline): SNHLY, FYNNEI. The CDR3 is CASSDLSTQYF. As DNA, the CDR3 is TGTGCCAGCAGTGATTTAAGTACGCAGTATTTT.

V usage is TRBV13 and J usage is TRBJ2-2, with 10 bases identical to TRBD2. Germline V gene lookup returns CDR1 PRHDT and CDR2 FYEKMQ (reference sequence). V shed 2 bases, J shed 4 bases, and the junction held 7 bases outside the gene matches. The CDR3 runs 17 residues. The CDR3 DNA is TGTGCCAGCAGCTTACAAGCGGGAGGGCCCACCACCGGGGAGCTGTTTTTT. This translates into CASSLQAGGPTTGELFF.

This clonotype was recorded at least ten times. V and J are TRBV30 and TRBJ1-1, with 11 bases fitting TRBD1. V lost 6 bases, J lost 2 bases, and 11 bases stayed unmatched. This CDR3 spans 16 amino acids. Germline V gene lookup returns CDR1 GTSNPN and CDR2 SVGIG (reference sequence). CDR3 residues: CACSGQGDSSNTEAFF. The CDR3 coding sequence is TGTGCCTGCTCGGGACAGGGGGATAGTTCTAACACTGAAGCTTTCTTT. The full variable domain, completed using reference TRBV30 and TRBJ1-1, is SQTIHQWPATLVQPVGSPLSLECTVEGTSNPNLYWYRQAAGRGLQLLFYSVGIGQISSEVPQNLSASRPQDRQFILSSKKLLLSDSGFYLCACSGQGDSSNTEAFFGQGTRLTVV.

This clonotype came up many times. This rearrangement joins TRBV28 to TRBJ1-6, with D tentatively TRBD1 (5 bases). Trimming pared 3 bases from V and 14 bases from J, leaving 14 bases between. CDR1 MDHEN and CDR2 SYDVKM come from the germline V gene. This CDR3 region has 13 residues. The DNA for the CDR3 is TGTGCCAGCAGTTTCGGGGCCATCTCGACCCTCCACTTT. This sequence encodes CASSFGAISTLHF.